This T cell receptor (beta chain) came from a study of neurological immune-mediated disorders. TCRdb reprocessed the 5' RACE reads via MiXCR and lists one record per CDR3 protein. The sample includes 35,000 to 45,000 distinct CDR3 sequences, 13% to 15% seen only once; the top ten take roughly 27%. This clonotype was seen ten or more times. The V gene end was trimmed by 4 bases and the J gene end by 7 bases; junction bases not matched to a gene: 8. This CDR3 spans 15 amino acids. Germline V gene data show CDR1 as SGDLS and CDR2 as YYNGEE. The rearrangement joins TRBV9 to TRBJ2-1; 10 positions agree with TRBD2. The TCR sequence derives from a woman aged 50 to 65 with HTLV-1-associated myelopathy (HAM/TSP). The sequenced sample was PBMCs. CDR3 sequence reads: CASSRAGTSENEQFF. The CDR3 nucleotides read TGTGCCAGCAGCCGAGCCGGGACTAGCGAAAATGAGCAGTTCTTC.